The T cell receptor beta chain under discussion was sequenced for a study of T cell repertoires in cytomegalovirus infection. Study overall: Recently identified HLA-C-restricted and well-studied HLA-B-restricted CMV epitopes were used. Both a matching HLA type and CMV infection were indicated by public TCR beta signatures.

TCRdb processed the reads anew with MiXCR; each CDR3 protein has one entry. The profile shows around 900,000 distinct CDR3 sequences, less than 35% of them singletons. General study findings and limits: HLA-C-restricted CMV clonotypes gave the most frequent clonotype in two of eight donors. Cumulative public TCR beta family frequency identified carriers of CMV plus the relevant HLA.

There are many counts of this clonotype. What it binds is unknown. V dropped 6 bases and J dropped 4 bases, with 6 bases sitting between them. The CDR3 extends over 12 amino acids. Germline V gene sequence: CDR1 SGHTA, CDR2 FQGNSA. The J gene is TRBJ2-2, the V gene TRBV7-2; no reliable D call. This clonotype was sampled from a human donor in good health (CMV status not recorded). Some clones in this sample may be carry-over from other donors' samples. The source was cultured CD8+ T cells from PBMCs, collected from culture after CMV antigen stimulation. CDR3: CASRLATGELFF. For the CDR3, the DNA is TGTGCCAGCAGGCTGGCCACCGGGGAGCTGTTTTTT. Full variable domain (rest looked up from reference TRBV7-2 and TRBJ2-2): GAGVSQSPSNKVTEKGKDVELRCDPISGHTALYWYRQSLGQGLEFLIYFQGNSAPDKSGLPSDRFSAERTGGSVSTLTIQRTQQEDSAVYLCASRLATGELFFGEGSRLTVL.